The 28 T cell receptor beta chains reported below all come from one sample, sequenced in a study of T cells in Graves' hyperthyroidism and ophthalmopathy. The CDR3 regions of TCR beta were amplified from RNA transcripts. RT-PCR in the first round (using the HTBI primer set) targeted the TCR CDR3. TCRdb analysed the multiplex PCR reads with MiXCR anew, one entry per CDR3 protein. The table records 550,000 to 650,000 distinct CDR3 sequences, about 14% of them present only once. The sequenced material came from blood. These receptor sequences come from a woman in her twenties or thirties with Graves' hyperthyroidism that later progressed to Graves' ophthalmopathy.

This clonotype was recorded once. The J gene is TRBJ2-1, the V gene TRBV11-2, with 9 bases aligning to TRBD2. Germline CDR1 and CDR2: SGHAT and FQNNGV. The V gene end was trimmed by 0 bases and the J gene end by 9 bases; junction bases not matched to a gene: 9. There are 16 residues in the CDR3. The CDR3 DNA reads TGTGCCAGCAGCTTAGATTTTAGCGGGAGCGAGAGTGAGCAGTTCTTC. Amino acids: CASSLDFSGSESEQFF.

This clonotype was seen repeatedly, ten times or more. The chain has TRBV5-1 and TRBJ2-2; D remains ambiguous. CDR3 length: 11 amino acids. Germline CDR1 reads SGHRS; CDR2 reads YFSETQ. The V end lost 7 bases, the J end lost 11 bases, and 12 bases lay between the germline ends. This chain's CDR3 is CASSATHELFF. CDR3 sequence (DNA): TGCGCCAGCTCGGCGACTCACGAGCTGTTTTTT.

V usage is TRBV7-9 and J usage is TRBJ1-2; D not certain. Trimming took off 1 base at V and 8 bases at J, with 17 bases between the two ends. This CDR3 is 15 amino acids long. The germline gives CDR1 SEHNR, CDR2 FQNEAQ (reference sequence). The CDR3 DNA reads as TGTGCCAGCAGCTTAGAACGAGGGTTGGATTGGGGCTACACCTTC. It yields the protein CASSLERGLDWGYTF.

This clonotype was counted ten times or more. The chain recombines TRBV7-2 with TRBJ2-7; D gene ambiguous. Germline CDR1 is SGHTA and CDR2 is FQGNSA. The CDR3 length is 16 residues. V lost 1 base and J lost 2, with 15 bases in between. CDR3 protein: CASSLVRQFSTYEQYF. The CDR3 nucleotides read TGTGCCAGCAGCTTAGTCCGGCAGTTTTCGACCTACGAGCAGTACTTC. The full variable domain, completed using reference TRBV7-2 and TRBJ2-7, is GAGVSQSPSNKVTEKGKDVELRCDPISGHTALYWYRQSLGQGLEFLIYFQGNSAPDKSGLPSDRFSAERTGGSVSTLTIQRTQQEDSAVYLCASSLVRQFSTYEQYFGPGTRLTVT.

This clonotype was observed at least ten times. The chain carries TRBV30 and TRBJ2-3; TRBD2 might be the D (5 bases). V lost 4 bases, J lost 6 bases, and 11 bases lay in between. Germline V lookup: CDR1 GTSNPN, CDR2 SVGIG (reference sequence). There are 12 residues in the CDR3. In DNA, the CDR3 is TGTGCCTGGAATGAGGGCTACGATACGCAGTATTTT. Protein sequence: CAWNEGYDTQYF.

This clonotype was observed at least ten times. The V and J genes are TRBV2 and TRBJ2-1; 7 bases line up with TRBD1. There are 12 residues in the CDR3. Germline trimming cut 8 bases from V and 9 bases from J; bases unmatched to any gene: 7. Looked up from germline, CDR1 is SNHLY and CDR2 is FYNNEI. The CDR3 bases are TGTGCCAGCTCCGGGCCAGGGGGTGAGCAGTTCTTC. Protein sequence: CASSGPGGEQFF.

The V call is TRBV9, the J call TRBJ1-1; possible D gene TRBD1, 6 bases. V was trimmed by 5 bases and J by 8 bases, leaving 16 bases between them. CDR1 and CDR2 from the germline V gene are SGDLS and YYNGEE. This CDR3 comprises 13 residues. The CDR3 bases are TGTGCCAGCAGGGACGTGGACAGCTCGGAAGCTTTCTTT. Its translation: CASRDVDSSEAFF.

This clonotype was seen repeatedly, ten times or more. The CDR3 DNA reads as TGTGCCAGCAGCTTAGTACGGGACACTCTCACTGAAGCTTTCTTT. As protein: CASSLVRDTLTEAFF. The V gene is TRBV7-2, the J gene TRBJ1-1; D is perhaps TRBD1 (6 bases). The CDR3 is made up of 15 amino acids. CDR1 is SGHTA and CDR2 is FQGNSA in the germline V gene. Trimming left V 1 base short and J 4 bases short, with 13 bases between.

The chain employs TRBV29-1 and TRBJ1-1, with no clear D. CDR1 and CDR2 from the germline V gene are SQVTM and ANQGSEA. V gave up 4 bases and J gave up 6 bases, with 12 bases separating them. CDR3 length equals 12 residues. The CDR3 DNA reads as TGCAGCGTTGCATCTGGGAAAGCTGAAGCTTTCTTT. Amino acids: CSVASGKAEAFF.

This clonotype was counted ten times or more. The CDR3 here is CAISDRDTEAFF. CDR3 sequence (DNA): TGTGCCATCAGTGACAGGGACACTGAAGCTTTCTTT. This chain links TRBV10-3 with TRBJ1-1; a possible D gene is TRBD1 (5 bases). The CDR3 totals 12 residues. Germline lookup yields CDR1 ENHRY and CDR2 SYGVKD. Trimming removed 3 bases at V and 3 bases at J, with 5 bases between.

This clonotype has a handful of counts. The CDR3 reads CASSVDTGTDTQYF. Here the CDR3 DNA reads TGTGCCAGCAGCGTAGACACGGGCACAGATACGCAGTATTTT. This sequence joins TRBV9 and TRBJ2-3; D not certain. Germline CDR1 is SGDLS and CDR2 is YYNGEE. This CDR3 has 14 residues. Trimming shortened V by 0 bases and J by 1 base, and 6 bases separated the two germline ends.

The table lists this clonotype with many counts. CDR3 sequence reads: CASSSRQHETYEQYF. CDR3 DNA: TGTGCCAGCAGCTCTCGACAGCATGAGACCTACGAGCAGTACTTC. The chain uses TRBV7-2 and TRBJ2-7; a possible D gene is TRBD1 (5 bases). The germline V gene has CDR1 SGHTA and CDR2 FQGNSA. The CDR3 contains 15 residues. Trimming left V 4 bases short and J 2 bases short, with 15 bases between.

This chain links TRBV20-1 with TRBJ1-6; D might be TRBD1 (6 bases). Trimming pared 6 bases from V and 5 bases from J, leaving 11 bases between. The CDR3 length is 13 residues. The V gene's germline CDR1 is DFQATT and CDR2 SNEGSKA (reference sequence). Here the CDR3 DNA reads TGCAGTGCCAAAAACAGGGATAATTCACCCCTCCACTTT. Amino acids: CSAKNRDNSPLHF.

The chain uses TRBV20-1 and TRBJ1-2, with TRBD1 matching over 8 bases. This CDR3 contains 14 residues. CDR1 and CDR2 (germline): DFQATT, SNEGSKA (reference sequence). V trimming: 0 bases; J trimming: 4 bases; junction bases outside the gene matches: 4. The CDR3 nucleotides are TGCAGTGCTAGAGAGGCAGGGGGCTTCTATGGCTACACCTTC. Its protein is CSAREAGGFYGYTF.

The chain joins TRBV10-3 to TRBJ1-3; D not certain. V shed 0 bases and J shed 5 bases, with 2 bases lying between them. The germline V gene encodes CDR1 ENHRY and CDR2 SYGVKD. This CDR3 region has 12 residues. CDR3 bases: TGTGCCATCAGTGAGTCGAGAAACACCATATATTTT. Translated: CAISESRNTIYF.

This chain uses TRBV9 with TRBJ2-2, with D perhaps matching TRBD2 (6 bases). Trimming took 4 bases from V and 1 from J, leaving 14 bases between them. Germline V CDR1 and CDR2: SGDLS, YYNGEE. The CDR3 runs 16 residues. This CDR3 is CASSPQSGLNTGELFF. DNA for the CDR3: TGTGCCAGCAGCCCTCAGAGCGGGTTGAACACCGGGGAGCTGTTTTTT.

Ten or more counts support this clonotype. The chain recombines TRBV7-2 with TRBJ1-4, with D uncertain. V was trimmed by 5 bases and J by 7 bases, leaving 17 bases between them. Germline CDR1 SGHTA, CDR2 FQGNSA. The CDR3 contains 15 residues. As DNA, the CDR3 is TGTGCCAGCAGCACGCGGACCGCCTTCCTTGAAAAACTGTTTTTT. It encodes CASSTRTAFLEKLFF.

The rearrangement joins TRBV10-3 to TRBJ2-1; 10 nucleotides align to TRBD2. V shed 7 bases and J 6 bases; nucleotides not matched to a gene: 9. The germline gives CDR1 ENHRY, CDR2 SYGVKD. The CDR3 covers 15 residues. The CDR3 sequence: CAINPASGSLNEQFF. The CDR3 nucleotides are TGTGCCATCAACCCGGCTAGCGGGAGTCTCAATGAGCAGTTCTTC.

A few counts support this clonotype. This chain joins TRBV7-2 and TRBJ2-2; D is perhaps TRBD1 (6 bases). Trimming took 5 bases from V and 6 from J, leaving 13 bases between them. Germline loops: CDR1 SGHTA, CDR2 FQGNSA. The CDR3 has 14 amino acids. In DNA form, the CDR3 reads TGTGCCAGCAGCCGGCCGGACAGCGCCGGGGAGCTGTTTTTT. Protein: CASSRPDSAGELFF.

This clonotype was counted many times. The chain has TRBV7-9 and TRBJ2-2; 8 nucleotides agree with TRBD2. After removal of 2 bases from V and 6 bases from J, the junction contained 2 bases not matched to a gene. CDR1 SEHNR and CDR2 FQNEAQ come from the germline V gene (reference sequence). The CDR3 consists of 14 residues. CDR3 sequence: CASSLSGGAGELFF. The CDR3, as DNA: TGTGCCAGCAGCTTAAGCGGGGGTGCCGGGGAGCTGTTTTTT. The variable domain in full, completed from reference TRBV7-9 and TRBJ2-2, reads DTGVSQNPRHKITKRGQNVTFRCDPISEHNRLYWYRQTLGQGPEFLTYFQNEAQLEKSRLLSDRFSAERPKGSFSTLEIQRTEQGDSAMYLCASSLSGGAGELFFGEGSRLTVL.

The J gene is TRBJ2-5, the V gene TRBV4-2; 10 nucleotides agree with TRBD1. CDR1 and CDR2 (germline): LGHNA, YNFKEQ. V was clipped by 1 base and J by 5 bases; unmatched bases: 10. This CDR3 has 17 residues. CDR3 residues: CASSQGSEDRGPETQYF. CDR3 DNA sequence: TGTGCCAGCAGCCAAGGAAGCGAAGACAGGGGGCCGGAGACCCAGTACTTC.

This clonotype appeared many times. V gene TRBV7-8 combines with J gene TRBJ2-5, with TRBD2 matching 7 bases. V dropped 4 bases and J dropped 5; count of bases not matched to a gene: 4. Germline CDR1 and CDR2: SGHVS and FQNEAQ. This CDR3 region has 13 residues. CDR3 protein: CASSWGLRETQYF. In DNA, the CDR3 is TGTGCCAGCAGCTGGGGACTACGGGAGACCCAGTACTTC.

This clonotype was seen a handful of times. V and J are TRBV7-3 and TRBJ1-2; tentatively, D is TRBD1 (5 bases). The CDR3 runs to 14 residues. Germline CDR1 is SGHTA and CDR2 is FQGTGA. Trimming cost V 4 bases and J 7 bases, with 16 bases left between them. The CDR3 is CASSSDKASGGYTF. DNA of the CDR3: TGTGCCAGCAGCTCGGACAAGGCTTCAGGTGGCTACACCTTC.

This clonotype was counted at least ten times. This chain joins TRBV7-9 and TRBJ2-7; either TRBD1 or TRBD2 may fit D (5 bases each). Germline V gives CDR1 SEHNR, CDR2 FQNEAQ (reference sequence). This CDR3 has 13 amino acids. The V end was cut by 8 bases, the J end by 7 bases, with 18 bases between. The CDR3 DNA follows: TGTGCCAGCGGGGGACCGGCCTTAGGAGAGCAGTACTTC. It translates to CASGGPALGEQYF.

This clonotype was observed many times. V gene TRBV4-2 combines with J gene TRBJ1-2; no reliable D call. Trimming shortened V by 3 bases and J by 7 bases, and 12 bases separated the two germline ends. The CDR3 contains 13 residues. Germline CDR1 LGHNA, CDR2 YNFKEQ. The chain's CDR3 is CASSQAEARGYTF. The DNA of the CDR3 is TGTGCCAGCAGCCAGGCCGAAGCCCGTGGCTACACCTTC.

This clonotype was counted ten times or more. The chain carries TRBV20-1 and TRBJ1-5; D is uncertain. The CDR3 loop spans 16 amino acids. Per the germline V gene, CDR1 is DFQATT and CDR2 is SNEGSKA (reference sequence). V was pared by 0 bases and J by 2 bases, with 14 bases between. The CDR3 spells CSARDLVGVGNQPQHF. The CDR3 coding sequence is TGCAGTGCTAGAGATCTGGTGGGAGTAGGCAATCAGCCCCAGCATTTT.

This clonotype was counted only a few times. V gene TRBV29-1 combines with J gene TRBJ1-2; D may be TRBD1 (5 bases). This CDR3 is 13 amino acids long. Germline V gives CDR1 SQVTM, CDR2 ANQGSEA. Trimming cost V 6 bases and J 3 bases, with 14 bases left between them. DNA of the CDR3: TGCAGCGTCCTAAAAGGGGTGGACTATGGCTACACCTTC. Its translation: CSVLKGVDYGYTF.

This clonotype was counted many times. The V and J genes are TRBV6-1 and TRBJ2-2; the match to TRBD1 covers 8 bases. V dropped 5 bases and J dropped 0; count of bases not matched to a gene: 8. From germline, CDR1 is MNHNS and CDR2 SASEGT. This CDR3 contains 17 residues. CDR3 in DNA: TGTGCCAGCAGTTTCGACGGACAGGGTCCGAACACCGGGGAGCTGTTTTTT. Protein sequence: CASSFDGQGPNTGELFF.